Listed below are T cell receptor beta chains from one sample, sequenced in a study of blood T cell repertoires in COVID-19. Data came from immunoSEQ multiplex PCR; TCRdb stores just in-frame clones and leaves some out. The sample consists of 150,000 to 200,000 clones, 88% of them appearing once. The sequencing input was peripheral blood. The source of these receptors is a woman aged 25 to 39 with acute or convalescent COVID-19. The CDR3 runs from the conserved cysteine through the conserved F or W. The D gene is left open where the match is weak. Rows give clone size only sometimes, using once, few, many, or a class for an expanded clone.

CDR3nt	CDR3aa	j_gene	v_gene	abundance	d_gene
TGCGCCAGCAGCTTCCTAGCGGGAGGACCCTACGAGCAGTACTTC	CASSFLAGGPYEQYF	TRBJ2-7	TRBV5-1	NA	TRBD2
TGTGCCAGCAGACTTGACAGGATGAACACTGAAGCTTTCTTT	CASRLDRMNTEAFF	TRBJ1-1	TRBV5-6	NA	NA
TGTGCCAGCAGTGATACTAGCGGGATATCTGGGACCCAGTACTTC	CASSDTSGISGTQYF	TRBJ2-5	TRBV2	NA	TRBD2
TGTGCCAGCAGTTACTCGCTTCGTGGCAGAAAAGAGACCCAGTACTTC	CASSYSLRGRKETQYF	TRBJ2-5	TRBV6-2/TRBV6-3	NA	NA
TGTGCCTGGAGTTTACGGACAATCTATAATTCACCCCTCCACTTT	CAWSLRTIYNSPLHF	TRBJ1-6	TRBV30	NA	NA
TGCGCCAGCAGTGCCAGGGGGACTGAAGCTTTCTTT	CASSARGTEAFF	TRBJ1-1	TRBV10-1	NA	TRBD1
TGTGCCAGCAGCGTAGGGTTCAGGGGTGAAGCTTTCTTT	CASSVGFRGEAFF	TRBJ1-1	TRBV9	many	NA
TGTGCCAGCAGCCAAACCTGGAGGGACAGGGGGAATACTGAAGCTTTCTTT	CASSQTWRDRGNTEAFF	TRBJ1-1	TRBV16	NA	TRBD1
TGTGCCAGCAGCCTGACCAGCGGGAGGGGTTACGAGCAGTACTTC	CASSLTSGRGYEQYF	TRBJ2-7	TRBV5-4	NA	TRBD2
TGTGCCACCACACAATCAGGTCGGAATCAGCCCCAGCATTTT	CATTQSGRNQPQHF	TRBJ1-5	TRBV28	NA	NA
TGTGCCAGCGGGACTAGTCCTGTCTTCGAGCAGTACTTC	CASGTSPVFEQYF	TRBJ2-7	TRBV6-1	NA	TRBD2
TGTGCCAGCTCACCCGTATTTGGGACTAGGGGGAATGAGCAGTTCTTC	CASSPVFGTRGNEQFF	TRBJ2-1	TRBV18	NA	TRBD2
TGTGCCACCAGTGACCTGACAGAACCAAATCAGCCCCAGCATTTT	CATSDLTEPNQPQHF	TRBJ1-5	TRBV24-1	NA	NA
TGTGCCTCCGGGACTCGGCAATCTGGGGCCAACGTCCTGACTTTC	CASGTRQSGANVLTF	TRBJ2-6	TRBV6-6	NA	NA
TGTGCTAGTGCAAGAACGGGAGGGGGCACAGATACGCAGTATTTT	CASARTGGGTDTQYF	TRBJ2-3	TRBV12-5	once	TRBD2
TGTGCCAGCAGCACGACGCAGGGGGCGAAGTCCTACAATGAGCAGTTCTTC	CASSTTQGAKSYNEQFF	TRBJ2-1	TRBV9	NA	TRBD1
TGTGCCAGCAGCGAGAAGGTTTCAGGGAACTATGGCTACACCTTC	CASSEKVSGNYGYTF	TRBJ1-2	TRBV7-2	NA	NA
TGTGCCAGCACCCTACAGGGGGCGCTTTCACCCCTCCACTTT	CASTLQGALSPLHF	TRBJ1-6	TRBV27	NA	TRBD1
TGTGCCAGCAGTGAAGCGGCGGGAGGGAGAAACGAGCAGTACTTC	CASSEAAGGRNEQYF	TRBJ2-7	TRBV6-1	NA	TRBD2
TGTGCCAGCAGCTCAAGGGGCCGCTATGGCTACACCTTC	CASSSRGRYGYTF	TRBJ1-2	TRBV28	NA	NA
TGTGCCAGCAGTTTATGGGAGACAGACTCCTACGAGCAGTACTTC	CASSLWETDSYEQYF	TRBJ2-7	TRBV28	NA	NA
TGTGCCATCCAGGGGCCGGCGAACACCGGGGAGCTGTTTTTT	CAIQGPANTGELFF	TRBJ2-2	TRBV5-4	NA	NA
TGCAGTGCTAGACTTTATGAGCAGTTCTTC	CSARLYEQFF	TRBJ2-1	TRBV20-1	NA	NA
TGTGCCAGCAGTTCGACAGGGGACAATGAGCAGTTCTTC	CASSSTGDNEQFF	TRBJ2-1	TRBV28	NA	TRBD1
TGTGCCAGTAGAAACAGGGGGCGCGGAGAGACCCAGTACTTC	CASRNRGRGETQYF	TRBJ2-5	TRBV19	NA	TRBD1
TGTGCCTGGAGTAACAGGGTGAGGGGCGAGCAGTACTTC	CAWSNRVRGEQYF	TRBJ2-7	TRBV30	NA	NA
TGTGCCAGCAGCCAAGACGGTAGCCCGCAGTACTTC	CASSQDGSPQYF	TRBJ2-7	TRBV4-2	NA	NA
TGTGCCAGTATCACTACAGGGAAGGAGAACACTGAAGCTTTCTTT	CASITTGKENTEAFF	TRBJ1-1	TRBV19	NA	NA
TGCGCCAGCAGCTTGGTTCAGGGTGGAAGCACTGAAGCTTTCTTT	CASSLVQGGSTEAFF	TRBJ1-1	TRBV5-1	NA	NA
TGTGCCAGCAGCTTGGCCCGCAGGGTCGCTAATGAAAAACTGTTTTTT	CASSLARRVANEKLFF	TRBJ1-4	TRBV5-6	NA	NA
TGCGCCAGCAGCTTAGGAGCGGCTAGCTCCTACGAGCAGTACTTC	CASSLGAASSYEQYF	TRBJ2-7	TRBV5-1	NA	NA
TGTGCCAGCAGCGTAGGGGTACCCTGGCGGGAGGTCCCCTACGAGCAGTACTTC	CASSVGVPWREVPYEQYF	TRBJ2-7	TRBV9	NA	TRBD2
TGTGCCAGCAGCCAAGTCCGGTCAGATACGCAGTATTTT	CASSQVRSDTQYF	TRBJ2-3	TRBV3-1/TRBV3-2	NA	NA
TGTGCCAGCAGCTTGTCCTTTTACGAGCAGTACTTC	CASSLSFYEQYF	TRBJ2-7	TRBV7-9	NA	NA
TGTGCCAGCAGTTTCCGACAGGGGACTTCCACCGGGGAGCTGTTTTTT	CASSFRQGTSTGELFF	TRBJ2-2	TRBV28	NA	TRBD1
TGTGCCAGCAGCCGGGACAGGGCTAGCAATCAGCCCCAGCATTTT	CASSRDRASNQPQHF	TRBJ1-5	TRBV11-3	NA	TRBD1
TGCGCCAGCAGCCGAAATAGTGGCGAGCAGTACTTC	CASSRNSGEQYF	TRBJ2-7	TRBV4-1	once	NA
TGTGCCAGTAGTATCGGGGACCTTAGCGGGGGATTGGGGCAGTTCTTC	CASSIGDLSGGLGQFF	TRBJ2-1	TRBV19	NA	TRBD2
TGTGCCAGCAGCGTAGAGACATACAATGAGCAGTTCTTC	CASSVETYNEQFF	TRBJ2-1	TRBV9	NA	NA
TGTGCCAGTAGTATTCACCCAGCGGGACAATACAATGAGCAGTTCTTC	CASSIHPAGQYNEQFF	TRBJ2-1	TRBV19	NA	NA
TGTGCCAGCAGCTACTCAGCGGGAGGGTGGGAGCTGTTTTTT	CASSYSAGGWELFF	TRBJ2-2	TRBV5-4	NA	TRBD2
TGTGCCAGCAGCCTGGGACGACAGGACATTCAGTACTTC	CASSLGRQDIQYF	TRBJ2-4	TRBV7-9	NA	NA
TGTGCCAGCACCCGAAGCGGGAGGATGCACGAGCAGTACTTC	CASTRSGRMHEQYF	TRBJ2-7	TRBV6-5	once	TRBD2
TGTGCCAGCAGTGTAGGAGGGCCCTACGAGCAGTACTTC	CASSVGGPYEQYF	TRBJ2-7	TRBV2	NA	NA
TGTGCCAGCACCCCTAGATCCCCGACCTACAATGAGCAGTTCTTC	CASTPRSPTYNEQFF	TRBJ2-1	TRBV5-5	NA	NA
TGTGCCAGCAGCCAAAATGCCTACTCCCTAAATCAGCCCCAGCATTTT	CASSQNAYSLNQPQHF	TRBJ1-5	TRBV3-1/TRBV3-2	NA	NA
TGTGCCAGTAGTACCGACAGCCTTCAGCCCCAGCATTTT	CASSTDSLQPQHF	TRBJ1-5	TRBV19	once	NA
TGTGCCAGCAGCCAGGCGCGACTCCTCCTGGACAATGAGCAGTTCTTC	CASSQARLLLDNEQFF	TRBJ2-1	TRBV4-2	NA	NA
TGTGCCAACGGGGGCTCTGGGGCCAACGTCCTGACTTTC	CANGGSGANVLTF	TRBJ2-6	TRBV2	NA	NA
TGTGCCACCAGTGATTTGAATGGGGCCAACTTGTCCTACGAGCAGTACTTC	CATSDLNGANLSYEQYF	TRBJ2-7	TRBV24-1	NA	NA
TGTGCCAGCAGTACCGGGACAACCTACGAGCAGTACTTC	CASSTGTTYEQYF	TRBJ2-7	TRBV6-5	NA	NA
TGCGCCAGCAGTGCCGGGACTAGCGGCTACGAGCAGTACTTC	CASSAGTSGYEQYF	TRBJ2-7	TRBV10-2	NA	TRBD2
TGCAGCGTTGCAACAGGGGGGGATCAGCCCCAGCATTTT	CSVATGGDQPQHF	TRBJ1-5	TRBV29-1	once	TRBD1
TGTGCCAGCAGCTCGCAGGTTGTGGACACTGAAGCTTTCTTT	CASSSQVVDTEAFF	TRBJ1-1	TRBV11-3	NA	NA